This T cell receptor beta chain emerged from a study of blood T cells in healthy people across ages (dated by TCRdb to between 2015 and 2017). About the full investigation: In model experiments, roughly one uniquely barcoded TCR beta cDNA molecule per two T cells was captured by template switching. The study measured age-related changes in TCR beta repertoire diversity using deep sequencing normalized with unique cDNA molecular identifiers. Donors were grouped into four age groups: young (average 16 years), middle-aged (about 38), aged (around 60) and long-lived (about 89). To avoid experimental bias, donors of different ages were randomly spread across the sequencing lanes. Using the same blood draw, the study looked at two additional independent replicas of 1 million unique cDNA reads for two donors, one aged 18 to 30 and the other aged 80 or older.

Study-level results and caveats: Compared with the aged group, more naive CD4+ T cells, fewer expanded clones and increased TCR diversity were shown by the long-lived group, suggesting age selection. As age increased, observed TCR beta diversity per million T cells dropped in a roughly linear way, and a significant reduction was already evident by age 40. There was a strong correlation between observed TCR beta diversity and the percentage of naive T cells measured by flow cytometry. Donor CMV infection status was unknown, potentially confounding age-related changes in expanded clonotypes. Since profiling was done on bulk unsorted PBMCs, naive and antigen-experienced compartments could not be conclusively compared. Estimates of total diversity based on one million sequenced T cells were considered lower bounds and underestimates.

Including cysteine and phenylalanine, the CDR3 has 14 amino acids. Only the CDR3 region is kept as DNA, spanning 42 bases read in frame from base 1. Unmatched junction bases come to 5, with V trimmed by 4 bases and J by 6 bases. This clonotype was observed a few times. Its antigen specificity is not known. It has no much larger one-base neighbor in the sample; base qualities were not kept. Systemically healthy Caucasian individuals from Russia, some 36 in total and aged roughly 6 to 100 years, were included as donors. Each donor gave 8 to 10 milliliters of peripheral blood, drawn into EDTA-treated Vacutainer tubes. Ficoll-Paque density-gradient centrifugation was used to isolate PBMCs, with at least 6.5 million obtained per sample. Total RNA, at least 5 micrograms per sample, was extracted from PBMCs with Trizol reagent. For every donor, flow cytometry on a PBMC aliquot measured the percentage of naive CD45RAhigh/CD27high T cells.

Library method: 5' RACE. The listed sequencing device is Illumina HiSeq 2500. The second PCR ran for about 6 to 12 cycles and used a J-beta primer mix along with a sample-barcoded 5' primer. A template-switch 5' adaptor carrying 12 random nucleotides introduced a unique molecular identifier onto each TCR beta cDNA molecule. At least 2.5 million CDR3-containing paired-end reads were obtained from each sample. All of the RNA was converted into first-strand cDNA using the Mint cDNA synthesis kit, with a TRBC-specific oligonucleotide serving as the primer. After uracil-DNA glycosylase treatment, a first 18-cycle PCR used universal primers M1SS and BC2_uni_R on all cDNA. The study's processing was this. For normalization, 1 million high-quality reads were randomly selected from each sample, with every read carrying a distinct molecular identifier. Reads with shared molecular identifiers were discarded instead of being binned into consensus sequences. MiTCR, run with a Q25 quality threshold and the strictest error-elimination algorithm, handled CDR3 identification, clonotype clustering and error correction. Lower-bound total TCR beta diversity was estimated with a nonparametric unseen species model using Euler transformation. TCRdb reworked the public reads: Q25 trimming with fastp, MiXCR clone assembly, productive beta chains retained. A single entry per CDR3 protein holds the most common genes and DNA from its merged rows. TCRdb, not the authors, supplied the V and J calls. This sample gives over a million distinct CDR3 sequences in total; around two fifths of them show up just once. The ten largest clonotypes hold 7.9% of the sample.

The receptor chain draws on TRBV12-3 or TRBV12-4 and TRBJ2-2; 7 bases in the middle match TRBD1. The TCR comes from a woman between 18 and 29 years old in good health. Sequencing was done on a sample of blood. The DNA sequence is as follows: TGTGCCAGCAGTTCACAGGGGTGGCCCGGGGAGCTGTTTTTT. Its protein reads: CASSSQGWPGELFF.